Shown below are 31 T cell receptor beta chains from a single sample sequenced in a study of cytomegalovirus exposure and HLA in healthy donors. The primer mix had 60 Vbeta and 13 Jbeta primers. Clones were sequenced by immunoSEQ multiplex PCR, and TCRdb holds only the in-frame ones, with some missing. This sample has 120,000 or so clones; 82% occur once, and the top ten carry approximately 10%. The material sequenced was PBMCs. The source of these receptors is a male donor in good health and CMV-seropositive.

The chain uses TRBV4-3 and TRBJ2-2; TRBD2 agrees at 7 bases. CDR3 length: 15 residues. V lost 4 bases to trimming and J lost 2 bases; unmatched junction nucleotides: 4. The germline V gene encodes CDR1 LGHNA and CDR2 YSLEER. The CDR3 DNA is TGCGCCAGCAGCCCAACTAGCGTTAACACCGGGGAGCTGTTTTTT. Translation: CASSPTSVNTGELFF.

This chain connects TRBV9 to TRBJ2-2; TRBD1 matches at 9 bases. The germline V gene encodes CDR1 SGDLS and CDR2 YYNGEE. The V and J ends lost 4 bases and 1 base, in that order; junction bases with no gene match: 2. This CDR3 comprises 15 residues. The CDR3 DNA follows: TGTGCCAGCAGCAAGGGACAGGGGAACACCGGGGAGCTGTTTTTT. It is translated as CASSKGQGNTGELFF.

This clone was observed a single time. The chain joins TRBV9 to TRBJ2-3, with a weak D call TRBD2 (6 bases). V was shortened by 2 bases and J by 0 bases, with 10 bases between the two germline ends. Germline CDR1 is SGDLS and CDR2 is YYNGEE. The CDR3 is 15 residues long. The CDR3 coding sequence is TGTGCCAGCAGCGTTACAGCGGGCAGCACAGATACGCAGTATTTT. Protein: CASSVTAGSTDTQYF.

The rearrangement uses TRBV6-5 and TRBJ2-5, with D possibly matching TRBD1 (5 bases). The assigned J gene may be wrong: the sequence end matches TRBJ2-7 better. CDR3 length: 14 residues. CDR1 and CDR2 (germline): MNHEY, SVGAGI. For the CDR3, the DNA is TGTGCCAGCAGCTGGGGCAGCTCCCACTACGAGCAGTACTTC. Translated: CASSWGSSHYEQYF.

The genes are TRBV7-8 and TRBJ1-4; no clear D gene. This CDR3 is built from 15 residues. In germline, CDR1 is SGHVS, CDR2 FQNEAQ. V lost 3 bases and J 3 bases, leaving 11 bases between the germline ends. The CDR3 spells CASSFEGGSNEKLFF. As DNA, the CDR3 is TGTGCCAGCAGCTTTGAGGGAGGGTCTAATGAAAAACTGTTTTTT.

This clone was recorded only once. The rearrangement uses TRBV28 and TRBJ2-2, with D perhaps matching TRBD1 (6 bases). V lost 11 bases and J lost 4, with 11 bases in between. Germline assignment: CDR1 MDHEN and CDR2 SYDVKM. CDR3 length equals 12 residues. CDR3 in DNA: TGTGCCTGTACAGGGTTCACCGGGGAGCTGTTTTTT. It encodes CACTGFTGELFF. Together with reference TRBV28 and TRBJ2-2, the CDR3 gives the full variable domain: DVKVTQSSRYLVKRTGEKVFLECVQDMDHENMFWYRQDPGLGLRLIYFSYDVKMKEKGDIPEGYSVSREKKERFSLILESASTNQTSMYLCACTGFTGELFFGEGSRLTVL.

The chain has TRBV7-3 and TRBJ2-5; weak D call: TRBD1 (5 bases). Germline V CDR1 and CDR2: SGHTA, FQGTGA. Between the trimmed V and J ends, which lost 4 bases and 2 bases, there was a span of 8 bases. This CDR3 contains 13 residues. The CDR3 nucleotides are TGTGCCAGCAGCTCAGGGTTGCAAGAGACCCAGTACTTC. Translation: CASSSGLQETQYF.

Regarding this clone: One end of the junction is discordant with germline, which a read error may explain. The chain recombines TRBV7-7 with TRBJ2-5, with a weak D call TRBD2 (5 bases). The germline V gene has CDR1 SSHAT and CDR2 FNYEAQ (reference sequence). The CDR3 length is 14 residues. The CDR3 sequence is CASTPMSGWETQYF. In nucleotides, the CDR3 is TGTGCTAGCACTCCTATGTCGGGGTGGGAGACCCAGTACTTC.

The rearrangement uses TRBV7-9 and TRBJ2-7, with 7 nucleotides matching TRBD1. The length of the CDR3 is 13 residues. Germline V gene data show CDR1 as SEHNR and CDR2 as FQNEAQ (reference sequence). Germline trimming cut 5 bases from V and 4 bases from J; bases unmatched to any gene: 5. The CDR3 is CASSAGTEYEQYF. DNA of the CDR3: TGTGCCAGCAGCGCCGGGACAGAATACGAGCAGTACTTC.

The chain employs TRBV19 and TRBJ1-5; the D is unclear. V lost 8 bases, J lost 0 bases, and 5 bases lay in between. The CDR3 runs 12 residues. Germline assignment: CDR1 LNHDA and CDR2 SQIVND (reference sequence). The CDR3 region has the DNA TGTGCCAGTTCCAATAGCAATCAGCCCCAGCATTTT. This sequence encodes CASSNSNQPQHF.

The chain joins TRBV5-4 to TRBJ1-2; TRBD1 aligns across 10 bases. The CDR3 loop spans 13 amino acids. The trim removed 5 bases at V and 8 bases at J, leaving 6 bases unmatched. Germline-derived CDR1 and CDR2 are SGHNT and YYREEE (reference sequence). This chain's CDR3 is CASRFDRGLGYTF. The CDR3 nucleotides are TGTGCCAGCAGATTCGACAGGGGGCTAGGCTACACCTTC.

This clone has more than one count but fewer than ten. The rearrangement links TRBV28 to TRBJ1-3; 7 bases fit TRBD1. Germline CDR1 and CDR2: MDHEN and SYDVKM. The CDR3 loop spans 16 amino acids. The ends lost 4 bases at V and 0 bases at J; junction bases unmatched: 6. The CDR3 DNA is TGTGCCAGCAGTTCCCAGGGGGGCTTCTCTGGAAACACCATATATTTT. Protein sequence: CASSSQGGFSGNTIYF.

The rearrangement uses TRBV5-1 and TRBJ1-2; D uncertain. CDR1 SGHRS and CDR2 YFSETQ come from the germline V gene. The CDR3 sequence is 14 residues long. Trimming cost V 4 bases and J 2 bases, with 12 bases left between them. The DNA for the CDR3 is TGCGCCAGCAGCCCCGTTGAGGTGAACTATGGCTACACCTTC. It encodes CASSPVEVNYGYTF.

The rearrangement joins TRBV9 to TRBJ1-2; TRBD1 aligns across 7 bases. The CDR3 covers 16 residues. V lost 4 bases and J lost 1; bases outside the gene matches: 10. Germline values: CDR1 SGDLS, CDR2 YYNGEE. The CDR3 protein is CASSSRTGTVNYGYTF. The CDR3 coding sequence is TGTGCCAGCAGCTCCCGAACCGGGACAGTTAACTATGGCTACACCTTC.

This chain joins TRBV10-3 and TRBJ2-2; 7 positions match TRBD2. The germline gives CDR1 ENHRY, CDR2 SYGVKD. After removal of 10 bases from V and 3 bases from J, the junction contained 8 bases not matched to a gene. CDR3 length: 14 amino acids. CDR3 nucleotide sequence: TGTGCCACCTCGGCAGGGAGGGACACCGGGGAGCTGTTTTTT. Encoded protein: CATSAGRDTGELFF.

The chain employs TRBV13 and TRBJ2-5; 11 nucleotides line up with TRBD2. Trimming removed 2 bases from V and 4 bases from J; junction bases left unmatched: 0. Looked up from germline, CDR1 is PRHDT and CDR2 is FYEKMQ (reference sequence). The CDR3 contains 14 residues. In DNA, the CDR3 is TGTGCCAGCAGCTTACTAGCGGGAGGAGAGACCCAGTACTTC. Translated: CASSLLAGGETQYF.

This sequence joins TRBV6-4 and TRBJ2-5, with 12 bases aligning to TRBD2. V shed 2 bases and J 2 bases; nucleotides not matched to a gene: 6. CDR3 length: 17 residues. Germline lookup yields CDR1 MRHNA and CDR2 SNTAGT. The CDR3 DNA is TGTGCCAGCAGTGACCTGACTAGCGGGAGTTGGCAAGAGACCCAGTACTTC. Translation: CASSDLTSGSWQETQYF.

The chain employs TRBV29-1 and TRBJ2-5; 7 bases are shared with TRBD1. J lost 0 bases, V lost 6 bases, and 7 bases had no gene match. Germline assignment: CDR1 SQVTM and CDR2 ANQGSEA. The CDR3 contains 14 residues. CDR3 nucleotides: TGCAGCGTAGCCCCGGGACAGAACCAAGAGACCCAGTACTTC. This gives the protein CSVAPGQNQETQYF.

The chain joins TRBV2 to TRBJ2-7; weak D call: TRBD2 (5 bases). V gave up 10 bases and J gave up 4 bases, with 14 bases separating them. The CDR3 spans 12 residues. In germline, CDR1 is SNHLY, CDR2 FYNNEI. CDR3 sequence: CAMTKETYEQYF. CDR3 sequence (DNA): TGTGCCATGACTAAGGAAACTTACGAGCAGTACTTC.

This clone was observed a few times. The chain couples TRBV5-1 to TRBJ2-7; 9 nucleotides agree with TRBD1. J was trimmed by 3 bases and V by 3 bases; bases with no gene match: 7. This CDR3 has 15 amino acids. Germline V gene lookup returns CDR1 SGHRS and CDR2 YFSETQ. The CDR3: CASSSPSTGGYEQYF. DNA for the CDR3: TGCGCCAGCAGCTCCCCCTCGACAGGGGGCTACGAGCAGTACTTC.

The rearrangement uses TRBV7-2 and TRBJ2-1, with 7 bases fitting TRBD2. This CDR3 comprises 16 residues. Germline CDR1 and CDR2: SGHTA and FQGNSA. Trimming removed 5 bases from V and 2 bases from J; junction bases left unmatched: 9. CDR3 sequence: CASSRRLATPYNEQFF. In DNA, the CDR3 is TGTGCCAGCAGCCGCAGACTAGCCACTCCCTACAATGAGCAGTTCTTC. The entire variable domain, with the rest obtained from reference TRBV7-2 and TRBJ2-1, is as follows: GAGVSQSPSNKVTEKGKDVELRCDPISGHTALYWYRQSLGQGLEFLIYFQGNSAPDKSGLPSDRFSAERTGGSVSTLTIQRTQQEDSAVYLCASSRRLATPYNEQFFGPGTRLTVL.

The J gene is TRBJ2-5, the V gene TRBV27; D perhaps matches TRBD1 (5 bases). The CDR3 is 12 amino acids. Germline V gene data show CDR1 as MNHEY and CDR2 as SMNVEV (reference sequence). V was cut by 6 bases and J by 5 bases, with 10 bases left in between. The CDR3 spells CASRQGIETQYF. The CDR3 nucleotides are TGTGCCAGCAGGCAGGGAATCGAGACCCAGTACTTC.

The chain uses TRBV5-8 and TRBJ2-5; TRBD2 aligns across 13 bases. The CDR3 is 15 amino acids. CDR1 is SGHTS and CDR2 is YDEGEE in the germline V gene. Trimming at V came to 4 bases and at J to 5 bases, leaving 5 bases not matched to a gene. The CDR3 here is CASSGGLAGVETQYF. In DNA, the CDR3 is TGTGCCAGCAGCGGCGGACTAGCGGGAGTGGAGACCCAGTACTTC.

V and J are TRBV19 and TRBJ2-1; 7 nucleotides align to TRBD1. This CDR3 comprises 17 residues. Trimming removed 5 bases from V and 2 bases from J; junction bases left unmatched: 12. Germline assignment: CDR1 LNHDA and CDR2 SQIVND (reference sequence). The CDR3 DNA follows: TGTGCCAGTAGTGCCGTTACAAGGACAGGTCCCTACAATGAGCAGTTCTTC. It specifies CASSAVTRTGPYNEQFF.

This clone has more than one count but fewer than ten. The V call is TRBV6-1, the J call TRBJ2-5, with 7 bases fitting TRBD1. Germline CDR1 MNHNS, CDR2 SASEGT. V gave up 4 bases and J gave up 0 bases; unmatched junction bases: 14. The CDR3 covers 18 residues. CDR3 region: CASSVTRDSSSNQETQYF. CDR3 nucleotides: TGTGCCAGCAGTGTGACACGGGACAGCTCGTCCAACCAAGAGACCCAGTACTTC.

This clone was counted a single time. DNA of the CDR3: TGTGCCAGCAGCTTAGCGGCTAGCGGGCGCTTCGATACGCAGTATTTT. The encoded protein is CASSLAASGRFDTQYF. The J gene is TRBJ2-3, the V gene TRBV7-2, with 8 bases that match TRBD2. J lost 6 bases, V lost 0 bases, and 8 bases had no gene match. This CDR3 spans 16 amino acids. The germline CDR1 and CDR2 sequences are SGHTA and FQGNSA.

The V gene is TRBV28, the J gene TRBJ1-2; D perhaps matches TRBD1 (6 bases). Germline-derived CDR1 and CDR2 are MDHEN and SYDVKM. This CDR3 is 16 amino acids long. V was shortened by 5 bases and J by 7 bases, with 23 bases between the two germline ends. For the CDR3, the DNA is TGTGCCAGCAGTACACAGGGTGGCAGGGGACGAGGTGGCTACACCTTC. It translates to CASSTQGGRGRGGYTF.

The chain carries TRBV5-1 and TRBJ2-3; TRBD2 matches 16 bases. Germline V CDR1 and CDR2: SGHRS, YFSETQ. V was pared by 5 bases and J by 2 bases, with 5 bases of the junction left unmatched. This CDR3 region has 17 residues. The CDR3 spells CASRGTSGRGDTDTQYF. The CDR3 DNA reads TGCGCCAGCAGGGGGACTAGCGGGAGGGGAGACACAGATACGCAGTATTTT.

Only a few counts were recorded for this clone. The gene calls are TRBV28 and TRBJ2-1; 7 bases match TRBD2. The trim removed 2 bases at V and 10 bases at J, leaving 8 bases unmatched. The CDR3 extends over 14 amino acids. Germline assignment: CDR1 MDHEN and CDR2 SYDVKM. DNA of the CDR3: TGTGCCAGCAGTTTAGGCGGGAGAATGGAAGAGCAGTTCTTC. Protein sequence: CASSLGGRMEEQFF.

The genes are TRBV18 and TRBJ2-5; TRBD1 aligns across 7 bases. Per germline, CDR1 KGHSH and CDR2 LQKENI. CDR3 length equals 14 residues. V gave up 4 bases and J gave up 6 bases; unmatched junction bases: 8. CDR3 protein: CASSLGTGAKTQYF. The CDR3 DNA sequence: TGTGCCAGCTCACTGGGAACAGGGGCTAAGACCCAGTACTTC.

This clone was counted between two and nine times. The rearrangement joins TRBV5-1 to TRBJ2-1; possibly TRBD2 for D (5 bases). Germline V gives CDR1 SGHRS, CDR2 YFSETQ. The CDR3 contains 15 residues. Trimming stripped 1 base from V and 7 bases from J, with 15 bases between. This CDR3 is CASSLNVGVSNEQFF. CDR3 coding DNA: TGCGCCAGCAGCTTGAATGTGGGAGTTAGTAATGAGCAGTTCTTC. The whole variable domain, remainder taken from reference TRBV5-1 and TRBJ2-1, is KAGVTQTPRYLIKTRGQQVTLSCSPISGHRSVSWYQQTPGQGLQFLFEYFSETQRNKGNFPGRFSGRQFSNSRSEMNVSTLELGDSALYLCASSLNVGVSNEQFFGPGTRLTVL.